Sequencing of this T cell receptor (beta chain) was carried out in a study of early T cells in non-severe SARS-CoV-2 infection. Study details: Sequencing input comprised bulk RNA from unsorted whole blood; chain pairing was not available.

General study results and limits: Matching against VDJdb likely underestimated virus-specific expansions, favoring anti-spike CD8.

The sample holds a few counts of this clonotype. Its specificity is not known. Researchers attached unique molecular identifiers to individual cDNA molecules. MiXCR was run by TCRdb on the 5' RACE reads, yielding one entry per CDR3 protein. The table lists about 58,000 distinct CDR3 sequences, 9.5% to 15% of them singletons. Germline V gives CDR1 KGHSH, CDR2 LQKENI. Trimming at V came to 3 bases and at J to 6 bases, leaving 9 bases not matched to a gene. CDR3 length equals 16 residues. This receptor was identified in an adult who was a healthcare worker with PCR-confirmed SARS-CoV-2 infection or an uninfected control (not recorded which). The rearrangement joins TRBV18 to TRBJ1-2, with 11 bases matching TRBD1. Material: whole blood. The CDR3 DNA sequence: TGTGCCAGCTCACCCTCCGGGACAGGGGGAGTGGATGGCTACACCTTC. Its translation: CASSPSGTGGVDGYTF.